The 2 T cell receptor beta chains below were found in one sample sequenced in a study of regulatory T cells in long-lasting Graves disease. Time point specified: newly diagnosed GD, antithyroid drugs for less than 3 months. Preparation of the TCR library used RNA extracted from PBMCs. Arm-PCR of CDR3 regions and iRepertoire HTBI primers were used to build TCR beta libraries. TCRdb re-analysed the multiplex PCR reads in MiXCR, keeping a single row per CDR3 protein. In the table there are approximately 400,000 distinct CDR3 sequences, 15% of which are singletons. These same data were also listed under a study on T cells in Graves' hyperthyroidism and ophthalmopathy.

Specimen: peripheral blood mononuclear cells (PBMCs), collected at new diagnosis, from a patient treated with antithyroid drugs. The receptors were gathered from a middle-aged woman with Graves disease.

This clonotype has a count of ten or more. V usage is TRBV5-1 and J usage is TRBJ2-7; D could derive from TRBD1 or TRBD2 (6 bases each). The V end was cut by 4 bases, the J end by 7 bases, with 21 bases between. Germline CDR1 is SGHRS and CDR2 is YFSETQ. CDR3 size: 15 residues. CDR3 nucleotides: TGCGCCAGCAGCAAGGGACCGGGGGCGACAATGGAGCAGTACTTC. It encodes CASSKGPGATMEQYF.

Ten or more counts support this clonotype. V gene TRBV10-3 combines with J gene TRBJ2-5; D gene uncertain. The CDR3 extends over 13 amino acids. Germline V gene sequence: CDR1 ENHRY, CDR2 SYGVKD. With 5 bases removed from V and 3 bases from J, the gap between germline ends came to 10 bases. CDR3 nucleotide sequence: TGTGCCATCAGTAAGGACCGTAAAGAGACCCAGTACTTC. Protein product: CAISKDRKETQYF.